This T cell receptor (beta chain) derives from a study of shared clonotypes between healthy human individuals. Germline CDR1 and CDR2: SGHTA and FQGNSA. The CDR3 length is 16 residues. Deletions cut 1 base from V and 3 bases from J, with 16 bases between. Method: immunoSEQ multiplex PCR; TCRdb's copy keeps in-frame clones and lacks some. The sample holds 2 million to 3 million clones, roughly nine tenths seen once. The specimen sequenced was naive CD4+ T cells sorted from blood. This sample's subset: CD45RA+ positively selected. This clonotype was sampled from a man between 18 and 35 years old in good health. J is TRBJ2-7 and V is TRBV7-2; D is ambiguous. CDR3 sequence reads: CASSLVPGVNVYEQYF. CDR3 DNA: TGTGCCAGCAGCTTAGTGCCGGGCGTCAACGTCTACGAGCAGTACTTC.